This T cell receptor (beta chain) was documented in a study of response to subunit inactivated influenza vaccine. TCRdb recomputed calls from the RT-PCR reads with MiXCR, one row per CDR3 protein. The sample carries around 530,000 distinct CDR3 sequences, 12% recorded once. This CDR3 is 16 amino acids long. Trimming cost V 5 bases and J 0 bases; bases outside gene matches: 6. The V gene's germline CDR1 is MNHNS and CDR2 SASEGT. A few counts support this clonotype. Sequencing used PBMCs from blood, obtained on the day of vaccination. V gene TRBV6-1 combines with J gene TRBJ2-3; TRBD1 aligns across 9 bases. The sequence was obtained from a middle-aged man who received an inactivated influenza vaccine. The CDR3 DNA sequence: TGTGCCAGCAGTATAGGACAGGGGACTAGCACAGATACGCAGTATTTT. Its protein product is CASSIGQGTSTDTQYF.